The T cell receptor (beta chain) described here comes from a study of blood T cell repertoires in COVID-19 (dated by TCRdb to about 2020). About the full investigation: Samples covering the acute and convalescent phases of COVID-19 were provided by collaborators in the United States, Italy and Spain. The prospective study material was composed of cDNA or gDNA derived from T cells, B-cell-depleted T cells, or PBMCs. Deeply sampled blood TCRbeta repertoires from subjects exposed to, actively infected with, or recovered from COVID-19 were included in the dataset. The repertoires were released in a freely available public database meant as a resource for research on the immune response to SARS-CoV-2. Samples were obtained from the ongoing ImmuneRACE study (first 160 participants) and from approximately 1,200 subjects provided by 6 global collaborators. Nearly every sample came with metadata listing a de-identified subject ID, COVID-19 status, age in years and sex. Where available, HLA class I and class II types were taken from metadata supplied by the sample provider and were not determined by assay-based typing. Results and caveats for the whole study, not just this receptor: Clinical and demographic metadata were provided uncurated, with the amount varying by source and participant.

This clone showed up just once. Its cognate antigen has yet to be identified. Base qualities are not recorded, but no much larger clone differs from it by a single base. Enrolling through a virtual design, the prospective study's participants ranged in age from roughly 18 to 89 years and lived across 24 United States geographic areas. To assign participants to cohorts, the prospective study relied on clinical history that participants themselves reported in a screening survey and a study questionnaire. In the prospective study, mobile phlebotomists collected whole blood, serum and a nasopharyngeal or oropharyngeal swab from each participant. Participants in the prospective study had the option to provide additional blood draws and questionnaires over a roughly 2-month period. Prospective study blood samples were shipped either frozen or at room temperature before DNA extraction. The germline V gene (reference sequence) specifies LNHNV as CDR1 and YYDKDF as CDR2. The CDR3 has 19 amino acids, counting the end cysteine and phenylalanine. Only the CDR3 DNA is retained, 57 bases long and in frame from the first base. At the junction V is shortened by 0 bases and J by 3 bases; bases outside the gene matches: 10.

The immunoSEQ Assay, a bias-controlled multiplex PCR, was used to amplify TCRbeta CDR3 regions from genomic DNA. As for how the authors treated the data: Nucleated cell counts per sample were estimated from amplification of reference gene primers within the assay. Sequence reads were collapsed and filtered to measure the absolute abundance of every unique TCRbeta CDR3 rearrangement. For each sample, productive Simpson clonality was calculated by taking the square root of Simpson's diversity index across productive rearrangements. TCRdb retrieved this table from immuneACCESS and kept in-frame rearrangements only. Not all clones are present; in checked studies, unresolved V genes account for under half, and no reason is known for the remainder. V and J calls and clone size come straight from that table; D and trimming were deduced from the DNA. The sample yields some 380,000 clones; 88% were counted once. Together, the top ten hold approximately 2.1% of the sample.

Sequencing was performed on PBMCs or T cells enriched from blood (not recorded which). The receptor's source is a woman between 35 and 50 years old with acute COVID-19. The sequence is built from TRBV15 and TRBJ1-5, with 11 bases in between that match TRBD1. The DNA sequence is TGTGCCACCAGCAGAGACCGTAGGGGACAGGGGGAAATCAATCAGCCCCAGCATTTT. It translates as CATSRDRRGQGEINQPQHF.